This passage covers 2 T cell receptor beta chains from one sample sequenced in a study of T-cell reconstitution after alpha-beta-depleted transplantation in children. Using unique molecular identifiers, the investigators prepared the TCRbeta library. TCRdb independently ran MiXCR on the PCR reads; one entry per CDR3 protein. The sample has under 75,000 distinct CDR3 sequences, roughly 11% seen once. The sample was PBMCs, taken before TCRalphabeta/CD19-depleted stem cell transplant. Receptor source: a boy between 5 and 17 years old with acute myeloid leukemia, due to receive a stem cell transplant.

This clonotype appeared many times. The J gene is TRBJ2-2, the V gene TRBV20-1, with D possibly being TRBD1 (6 bases). The germline V gene encodes CDR1 DFQATT and CDR2 SNEGSKA (reference sequence). The CDR3 totals 13 residues. V was pared by 3 bases and J by 4 bases, with 9 bases between. CDR3 nucleotide sequence: TGCAGTGCTAGTAAAGGGGGCACCGGGGAGCTGTTTTTT. This codes for CSASKGGTGELFF.

Concerning this clonotype itself: A read error may explain this, as a much larger clone is one base away. The J gene is TRBJ2-7, the V gene TRBV5-6, with TRBD1 as a possible D gene (6 bases). The CDR3 runs 13 residues. Trimming left V 4 bases short and J 5 bases short, with 13 bases between. Germline V CDR1 and CDR2: SGHDT, YYEEEE. The CDR3 DNA is TGTGCCAGCAGCAGGACAGTTCCCGACGAGCAGTACGTC. It is translated as CASSRTVPDEQYV.